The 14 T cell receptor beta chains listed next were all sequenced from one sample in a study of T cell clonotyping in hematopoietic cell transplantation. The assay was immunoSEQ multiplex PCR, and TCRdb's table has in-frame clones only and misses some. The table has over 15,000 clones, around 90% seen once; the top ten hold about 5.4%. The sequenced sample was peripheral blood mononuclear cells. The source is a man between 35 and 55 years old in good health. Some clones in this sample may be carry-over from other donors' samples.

The CDR3: CASRNGGAQFDEQYF. The CDR3 DNA follows: TGTGCCAGCAGGAACGGGGGGGCCCAGTTCGACGAGCAGTACTTC. The V gene is TRBV5-4, the J gene TRBJ2-7, with TRBD2 identical over 8 bases. The CDR3 contains 15 residues. Germline-derived CDR1 and CDR2 are SGHNT and YYREEE (reference sequence). Trimming removed 5 bases from V and 5 bases from J; junction bases left unmatched: 12. The complete variable domain, with remaining parts taken from reference TRBV5-4 and TRBJ2-7, reads ETGVTQSPTHLIKTRGQQVTLRCSSQSGHNTVSWYQQALGQGPQFIFQYYREEENGRGNFPPRFSGLQFPNYSSELNVNALELDDSALYLCASRNGGAQFDEQYFGPGTRLTVT.

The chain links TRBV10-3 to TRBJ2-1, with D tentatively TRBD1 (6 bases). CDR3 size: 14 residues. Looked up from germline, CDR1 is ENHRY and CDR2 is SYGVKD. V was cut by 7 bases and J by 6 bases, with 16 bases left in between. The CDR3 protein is CAITPGQGGNEQFF. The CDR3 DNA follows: TGTGCCATCACCCCGGGACAAGGGGGCAATGAGCAGTTCTTC.

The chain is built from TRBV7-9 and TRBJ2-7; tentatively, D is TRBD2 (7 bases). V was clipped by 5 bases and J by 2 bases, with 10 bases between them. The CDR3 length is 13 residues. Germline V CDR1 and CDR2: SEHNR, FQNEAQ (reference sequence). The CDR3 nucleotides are TGTGCCAGCAGCCCGCGGGGGCCCTACGAGCAGTACTTC. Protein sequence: CASSPRGPYEQYF.

The CDR3 region has the DNA TGTGCCAGCAGCTTATTTTTCCGGGGCGGGGAGCTGTTTTTT. Amino acid sequence: CASSLFFRGGELFF. The chain has TRBV7-6 and TRBJ2-2, with D tentatively TRBD2 (5 bases). Per the germline V gene, CDR1 is SGHVS and CDR2 is FNYEAQ. Trimming cost V 2 bases and J 7 bases, with 11 bases left between them. CDR3 size: 14 residues.

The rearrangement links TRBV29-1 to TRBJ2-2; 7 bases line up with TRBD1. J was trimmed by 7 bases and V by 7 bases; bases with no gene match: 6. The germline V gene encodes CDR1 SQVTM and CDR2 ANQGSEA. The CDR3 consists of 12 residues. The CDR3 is CSGQTGIGELFF. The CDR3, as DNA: TGCAGCGGTCAGACAGGGATCGGGGAGCTGTTTTTT.

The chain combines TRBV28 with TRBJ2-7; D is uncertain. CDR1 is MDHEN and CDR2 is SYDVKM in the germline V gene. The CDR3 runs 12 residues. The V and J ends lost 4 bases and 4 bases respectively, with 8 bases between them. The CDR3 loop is CASSSPGYEQYF. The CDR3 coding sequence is TGTGCCAGCAGTTCCCCTGGGTACGAGCAGTACTTC.

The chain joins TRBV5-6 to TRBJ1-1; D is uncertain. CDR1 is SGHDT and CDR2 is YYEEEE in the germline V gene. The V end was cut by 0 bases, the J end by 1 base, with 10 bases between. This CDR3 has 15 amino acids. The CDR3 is CASSLVQRKNTEAFF. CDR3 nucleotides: TGTGCCAGCAGCTTGGTGCAGAGAAAGAACACTGAAGCTTTCTTT.

The CDR3 reads CASSYRQHRNGYTF. CDR3 nucleotide sequence: TGTGCCAGCAGTTACAGACAGCACCGTAACGGCTACACCTTC. The genes are TRBV6-5 and TRBJ1-2, with D maybe TRBD1 (5 bases). CDR1 and CDR2 (germline): MNHEY, SVGAGI. Trimming took 2 bases from V and 8 from J, leaving 15 bases between them. There are 14 residues in the CDR3.

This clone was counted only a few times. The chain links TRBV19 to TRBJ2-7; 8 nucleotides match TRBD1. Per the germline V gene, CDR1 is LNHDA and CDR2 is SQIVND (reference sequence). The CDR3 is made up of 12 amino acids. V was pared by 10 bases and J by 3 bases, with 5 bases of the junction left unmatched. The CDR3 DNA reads TGTGCCACCCGGACAGGGAACTACGAGCAGTACTTC. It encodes CATRTGNYEQYF.

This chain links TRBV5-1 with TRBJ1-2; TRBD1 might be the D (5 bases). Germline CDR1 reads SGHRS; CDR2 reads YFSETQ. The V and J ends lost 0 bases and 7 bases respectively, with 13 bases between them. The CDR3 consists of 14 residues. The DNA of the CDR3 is TGCGCCAGCAGCTTGGCTCAGGGTGACGGTGGCTACACCTTC. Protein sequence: CASSLAQGDGGYTF.

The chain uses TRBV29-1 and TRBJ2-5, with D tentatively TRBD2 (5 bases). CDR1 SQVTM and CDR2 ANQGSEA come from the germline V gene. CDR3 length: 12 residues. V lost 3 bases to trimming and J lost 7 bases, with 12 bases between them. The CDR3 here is CSVEEELGTQYF. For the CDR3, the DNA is TGCAGCGTTGAGGAGGAACTAGGGACCCAGTACTTC.

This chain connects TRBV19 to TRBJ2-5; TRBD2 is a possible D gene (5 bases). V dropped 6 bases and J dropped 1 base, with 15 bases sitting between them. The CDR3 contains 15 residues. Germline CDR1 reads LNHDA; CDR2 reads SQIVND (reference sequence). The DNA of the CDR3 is TGTGCCAGTAGCAGGAGCGGACCCCCCCAAGAGACCCAGTACTTC. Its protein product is CASSRSGPPQETQYF.

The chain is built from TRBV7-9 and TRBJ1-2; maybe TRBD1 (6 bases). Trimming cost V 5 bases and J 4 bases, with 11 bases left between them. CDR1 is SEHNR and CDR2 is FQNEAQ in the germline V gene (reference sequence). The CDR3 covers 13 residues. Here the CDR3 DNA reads TGTGCCAGCAGCCCGCGGACAGCCTATGGCTACACCTTC. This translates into CASSPRTAYGYTF.

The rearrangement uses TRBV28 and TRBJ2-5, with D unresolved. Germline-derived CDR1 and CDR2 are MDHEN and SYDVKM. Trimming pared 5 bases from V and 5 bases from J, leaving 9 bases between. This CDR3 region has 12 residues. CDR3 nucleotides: TGTGCCAGCAGTGAGTACGCGGAGACCCAGTACTTC. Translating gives CASSEYAETQYF.